This paragraph covers one T cell receptor beta chain sequence. The sample originates from a study of cytomegalovirus exposure and HLA in healthy donors. Germline V gene lookup returns CDR1 KGHSH and CDR2 LQKENI. V lost 3 bases and J lost 8; bases outside the gene matches: 5. The CDR3 is made up of 15 amino acids. TCRdb's table, derived via immunoSEQ multiplex PCR, lists solely in-frame clones and lacks some. The sample records 55,000 to 75,000 clones, approximately 94% being singletons. This clonotype was obtained from a man aged 18 to 30 in good health and CMV-seropositive. Sequenced sample: PBMCs. V is TRBV18 and J is TRBJ1-4, with TRBD1 identical over 11 bases. This chain's CDR3 is CASSPGQGVFEKLFF. CDR3 sequence (DNA): TGTGCCAGCTCACCGGGACAGGGGGTATTCGAAAAACTGTTTTTT.